These 27 T cell receptor beta chains came from one sample sequenced in a study of cytomegalovirus exposure and HLA in healthy donors. The PCR employed 60 Vbeta primers together with 13 Jbeta primers. Data came from immunoSEQ multiplex PCR; TCRdb stores just in-frame clones and leaves some out. The table records 150,000 to 200,000 clones, roughly 77% of them present only once. Sequencing was carried out using PBMCs. The source is a woman in her thirties or forties in good health and CMV-seropositive.

V gene TRBV11-3 combines with J gene TRBJ2-1, with 14 bases lining up with TRBD2. The V segment lost 5 bases and the J segment 7 bases; nucleotides outside the gene matches: 7. In germline, CDR1 is SGHNT, CDR2 YENEEA. CDR3 size: 16 residues. The CDR3 DNA sequence: TGTGCCAGCAGCGAAGCCGGGACTAGCGGGAGAAATGAGCAGTTCTTC. Translating it yields CASSEAGTSGRNEQFF.

CDR3 sequence (DNA): TGTGCCAGCAGTCCCGGGACAGGGACCTATGGCTACACCTTC. It translates to CASSPGTGTYGYTF. V usage is TRBV6-6 and J usage is TRBJ1-2, with TRBD1 matching over 9 bases. The junction had 5 bases not matched to a gene; V was cut back by 5 bases and J by 4 bases. Germline lookup yields CDR1 MNHNY and CDR2 SVGAGI (reference sequence). The CDR3 is made up of 14 amino acids.

The gene calls are TRBV29-1 and TRBJ2-7, with TRBD2 as a possible D gene (6 bases). With 6 bases removed from V and 6 bases from J, the gap between germline ends came to 15 bases. The CDR3 spans 12 residues. Germline assignment: CDR1 SQVTM and CDR2 ANQGSEA. DNA of the CDR3: TGCAGCGTCCCGGCGGCGGGGTCCGAGCAGTACTTC. Its protein is CSVPAAGSEQYF.

This chain connects TRBV5-1 to TRBJ2-3, with 10 bases fitting TRBD2. Trimming took 4 bases from V and 2 from J; bases not matched to a gene: 7. The CDR3 has 16 residues. In germline, CDR1 is SGHRS, CDR2 YFSETQ. The CDR3 spells CASSEASGRSTDTQYF. In DNA form, the CDR3 reads TGCGCCAGCAGCGAAGCTAGCGGGAGATCCACAGATACGCAGTATTTT.

This rearrangement joins TRBV6-6 to TRBJ2-7; 7 nucleotides agree with TRBD2. The CDR3 is 13 amino acids. Germline V gene lookup returns CDR1 MNHNY and CDR2 SVGAGI (reference sequence). The trim removed 2 bases at V and 2 bases at J, leaving 0 bases unmatched. The CDR3 loop is CASSYGRAYEQYF. The DNA of the CDR3 is TGTGCCAGCAGTTACGGGAGGGCCTACGAGCAGTACTTC.

The chain recombines TRBV29-1 with TRBJ1-1; 7 positions agree with TRBD1. From germline, CDR1 is SQVTM and CDR2 ANQGSEA. The CDR3 extends over 12 amino acids. V was clipped by 5 bases and J by 2 bases; unmatched bases: 2. For the CDR3, the DNA is TGCAGCGTTCACAGGGGTAACACTGAAGCTTTCTTT. Protein sequence: CSVHRGNTEAFF.

The chain recombines TRBV15 with TRBJ1-1; 9 nucleotides line up with TRBD1. The CDR3 contains 14 residues. The V gene's germline CDR1 is LNHNV and CDR2 YYDKDF (reference sequence). Germline trimming cut 3 bases from V and 4 bases from J; bases unmatched to any gene: 3. CDR3: CATSRETGGTEAFF. In DNA, the CDR3 is TGTGCCACCAGCAGGGAGACAGGGGGCACTGAAGCTTTCTTT.

The table lists this clone with a count of one. V gene TRBV6-1 combines with J gene TRBJ2-7; D possibly corresponds to TRBD1 (7 bases). This CDR3 contains 15 residues. Germline V gene data show CDR1 as MNHNS and CDR2 as SASEGT. Trimming removed 0 bases from V and 2 bases from J, with 11 bases in between. CDR3 in DNA: TGTGCCAGCAGTGAAGCGCAGGGGGGCACCTACGAGCAGTACTTC. Amino acids: CASSEAQGGTYEQYF.

The chain carries TRBV7-2 and TRBJ1-1; TRBD1 is a possible D gene (5 bases). The CDR3 has 13 residues. V was cut by 11 bases and J by 0 bases, with 13 bases left in between. Germline CDR1 SGHTA, CDR2 FQGNSA. In nucleotides, the CDR3 is TGTGCCTCATTGGGAGGGGTGAACACTGAAGCTTTCTTT. It yields the protein CASLGGVNTEAFF.

The V and J genes are TRBV5-5 and TRBJ1-3, with 9 positions matching TRBD1. Germline loops: CDR1 SGHKS, CDR2 YYEKEE (reference sequence). V lost 7 bases to trimming and J lost 4 bases; unmatched junction nucleotides: 12. This CDR3 region has 16 residues. CDR3 sequence reads: CASRRGGQGRGNTIYF. The CDR3 DNA sequence: TGTGCCAGCCGGAGAGGAGGACAGGGGAGAGGAAACACCATATATTTT.

The V and J genes are TRBV11-2 and TRBJ2-2; TRBD1 aligns across 7 bases. After removal of 6 bases from V and 7 bases from J, the junction contained 8 bases not matched to a gene. The germline CDR1 and CDR2 sequences are SGHAT and FQNNGV. There are 14 residues in the CDR3. CDR3 region: CASRTNRGIGELFF. The CDR3 nucleotides read TGTGCCAGCAGGACAAACAGGGGAATCGGGGAGCTGTTTTTT.

V usage is TRBV10-1 and J usage is TRBJ2-2; TRBD1 is a possible D gene (5 bases). With 4 bases removed from V and 4 bases from J, the gap between germline ends came to 10 bases. The CDR3 is made up of 14 amino acids. Germline V gene sequence: CDR1 WNHNN, CDR2 SYGVQD (reference sequence). This CDR3 reads CASSGGSPTGELFF. CDR3 DNA sequence: TGCGCCAGCAGTGGGGGCAGTCCCACCGGGGAGCTGTTTTTT.

This chain uses TRBV2 with TRBJ1-1, with 9 nucleotides matching TRBD1. Per germline, CDR1 SNHLY and CDR2 FYNNEI. With 6 bases clipped from V and 6 bases from J, the junction kept 5 bases outside the gene matches. The length of the CDR3 is 13 residues. The CDR3 nucleotides read TGTGCCAGCAGACCGAGACAGGGGGCTGAAGCTTTCTTT. Its protein is CASRPRQGAEAFF.

The gene calls are TRBV2 and TRBJ2-7; 10 bases match TRBD2. CDR1 is SNHLY and CDR2 is FYNNEI in the germline V gene. With 4 bases clipped from V and 2 bases from J, the junction kept 11 bases outside the gene matches. This CDR3 comprises 17 residues. CDR3 DNA: TGTGCCAGCAGTGTTGAGCGGGAGGGCCCCACCACCTACGAGCAGTACTTC. This encodes CASSVEREGPTTYEQYF. Full variable domain (rest looked up from reference TRBV2 and TRBJ2-7): EPEVTQTPSHQVTQMGQEVILRCVPISNHLYFYWYRQILGQKVEFLVSFYNNEISEKSEIFDDQFSVERPDGSNFTLKIRSTKLEDSAMYFCASSVEREGPTTYEQYFGPGTRLTVT.

The rearrangement uses TRBV7-3 and TRBJ1-3; 8 positions agree with TRBD1. V gave up 3 bases and J gave up 4 bases; unmatched junction bases: 8. The CDR3 is 16 amino acids. The germline V gene has CDR1 SGHTA and CDR2 FQGTGA. The CDR3 DNA is TGTGCCAGCAGCTTCCCTGGCAGGGGGCTGGGAAACACCATATATTTT. Translated: CASSFPGRGLGNTIYF. Full variable domain (remainder filled in from reference TRBV7-3 and TRBJ1-3): GAGVSQTPSNKVTEKGKYVELRCDPISGHTALYWYRQSLGQGPEFLIYFQGTGAADDSGLPNDRFFAVRPEGSVSTLKIQRTERGDSAVYLCASSFPGRGLGNTIYFGEGSWLTVV.

The rearrangement links TRBV28 to TRBJ2-7; 8 bases are shared with TRBD2. The CDR3 spans 12 residues. Germline V gives CDR1 MDHEN, CDR2 SYDVKM. V was pared by 8 bases and J by 5 bases, with 5 bases of the junction left unmatched. The CDR3 DNA follows: TGTGCCAGCCGGACTAGCCCCAACGAGCAGTACTTC. This codes for CASRTSPNEQYF.

V is TRBV18 and J is TRBJ2-7; the D gene is possibly TRBD2 (5 bases). The CDR3 contains 14 residues. Germline V gives CDR1 KGHSH, CDR2 LQKENI. V was shortened by 3 bases and J by 0 bases, with 9 bases between the two germline ends. Here the CDR3 DNA reads TGTGCCAGCTCACCTCCCGGGGACTCCTACGAGCAGTACTTC. It codes for CASSPPGDSYEQYF.

This chain links TRBV7-8 with TRBJ1-3; maybe TRBD1 (6 bases). V was shortened by 5 bases and J by 4 bases, with 15 bases between the two germline ends. The CDR3 runs 15 residues. Germline values: CDR1 SGHVS, CDR2 FQNEAQ. The CDR3 loop is CASSPGPGGGNTIYF. For the CDR3, the DNA is TGTGCCAGCAGCCCGGGACCGGGGGGCGGAAACACCATATATTTT.

This clone was observed a handful of times. The rearrangement links TRBV6-5 to TRBJ1-2; a possible D gene is TRBD1 (5 bases). Trimming stripped 5 bases from V and 5 bases from J, with 12 bases between. CDR3 length: 13 residues. Germline V gene lookup returns CDR1 MNHEY and CDR2 SVGAGI. The CDR3 protein is CASSVDRRYGYTF. The CDR3 region has the DNA TGTGCCAGCAGTGTCGACAGACGTTATGGCTACACCTTC.

The V call is TRBV28, the J call TRBJ2-7, with 11 bases matching TRBD2. Trimming at V came to 2 bases and at J to 13 bases, leaving 10 bases not matched to a gene. There are 14 residues in the CDR3. CDR1 is MDHEN and CDR2 is SYDVKM in the germline V gene. The CDR3 coding sequence is TGTGCCAGCAGTTTAGGGGGACTAGCGGAGCAGTTTTACTTC. It yields the protein CASSLGGLAEQFYF. The entire variable domain, with the rest obtained from reference TRBV28 and TRBJ2-7, is as follows: DVKVTQSSRYLVKRTGEKVFLECVQDMDHENMFWYRQDPGLGLRLIYFSYDVKMKEKGDIPEGYSVSREKKERFSLILESASTNQTSMYLCASSLGGLAEQFYFGPGTRLTVT.

This chain uses TRBV28 with TRBJ2-1, with TRBD2 matching 8 bases. CDR3 length: 16 residues. CDR1 is MDHEN and CDR2 is SYDVKM in the germline V gene. The V segment lost 6 bases and the J segment 7 bases; nucleotides outside the gene matches: 14. The CDR3 here is CASSSGGDTRLNEQFF. The CDR3 nucleotides are TGTGCCAGCAGCTCGGGGGGGGACACCCGGCTAAATGAGCAGTTCTTC.

The V and J genes are TRBV4-2 and TRBJ1-2, with 7 bases identical to TRBD1. The ends lost 0 bases at V and 7 bases at J; junction bases unmatched: 14. This CDR3 contains 17 residues. The germline V gene has CDR1 LGHNA and CDR2 YNFKEQ. This CDR3 reads CASSQDQGVRGYSGYTF. DNA for the CDR3: TGTGCCAGCAGCCAAGATCAAGGGGTCAGGGGGTATTCTGGCTACACCTTC.

This chain connects TRBV6-5 to TRBJ2-3; 7 bases fit TRBD1. Trimming cost V 8 bases and J 4 bases; bases outside gene matches: 6. Germline loops: CDR1 MNHEY, CDR2 SVGAGI. This CDR3 is 13 amino acids long. DNA for the CDR3: TGTGCCAGCCGGGACAGTATCGCAGATACGCAGTATTTT. This translates into CASRDSIADTQYF.

The chain employs TRBV28 and TRBJ1-1; 7 bases map to TRBD1. There are 16 residues in the CDR3. Germline lookup yields CDR1 MDHEN and CDR2 SYDVKM. V trimming: 7 bases; J trimming: 3 bases; junction bases outside the gene matches: 14. The CDR3 reads CASKSQGKGWYTEAFF. CDR3 nucleotide sequence: TGTGCCAGCAAATCACAGGGGAAAGGGTGGTACACTGAAGCTTTCTTT.

This clone was recorded once. The J gene is TRBJ2-5, the V gene TRBV23-1; 14 bases match TRBD2. TRBV23-1 is labeled an ORF, and its function is uncertain. J was trimmed by 4 bases and V by 4 bases; bases with no gene match: 8. The CDR3 loop spans 17 amino acids. CDR3 coding DNA: TGCGCCAGCAGTCTGAATGGGACTAGCGGGAGCAGAGAGACCCAGTACTTC. Residues: CASSLNGTSGSRETQYF.

In DNA, the CDR3 is TGTGCCAGCTCACCACCCGGGGCTAGCGGGAGGGCTCGTGAGCAGTTCTTC. Translated: CASSPPGASGRAREQFF. V usage is TRBV18 and J usage is TRBJ2-1, with 12 bases matching TRBD2. The CDR3 length is 17 residues. The trim removed 0 bases at V and 9 bases at J, leaving 9 bases unmatched. Germline V gene lookup returns CDR1 KGHSH and CDR2 LQKENI. The full variable domain, completed using reference TRBV18 and TRBJ2-1, is NAGVMQNPRHLVRRRGQEARLRCSPMKGHSHVYWYRQLPEEGLKFMVYLQKENIIDESGMPKERFSAEFPKEGPSILRIQQVVRGDSAAYFCASSPPGASGRAREQFFGPGTRLTVL.

The table lists this clone with a few counts. V and J are TRBV6-1 and TRBJ2-1; 9 bases are shared with TRBD1. Losses at the gene ends were 8 bases for V and 6 bases for J; bases not matched to a gene: 8. The CDR3 extends over 14 amino acids. The germline CDR1 and CDR2 sequences are MNHNS and SASEGT. The CDR3 here is CASLDRGKVNEQFF. The CDR3 coding sequence is TGTGCCAGCCTGGACAGGGGAAAGGTCAATGAGCAGTTCTTC.